The clone carrying this T cell receptor beta chain was counted ten times or more. Antigen unknown. Amplified TCR beta CDR3 regions were obtained using RNA transcripts as template. First-round RT-PCR relied on HTBI primers, and a second-round multiplex PCR came next. TCRdb reprocessed the multiplex PCR reads with MiXCR, giving one entry per CDR3 protein. This repertoire shows about 380,000 distinct CDR3 sequences, 15% to 17% found once; its top ten account for 5.5% to 7%. The authors enrolled newly diagnosed hyperthyroidism patients aged 18 to 65 with under 2 months' duration. Out of more than 8.5 ml of fresh peripheral blood, PBMCs were obtained. This record comes from a study of Graves' ophthalmopathy and Graves' hyperthyroidism. Study-wide results and caveats: Cross-validated, the 13-signature model showed 87.88%/81.08% sensitivity/specificity, and 80%/75% in the test set.

This receptor was obtained from a woman between 18 and 29 years old with stable Graves' hyperthyroidism. The sequencing sample was made of peripheral blood.

CDR3 sequence: CATSDFEGWGQETQYF. The CDR3 DNA reads as TGTGCCACCAGTGATTTTGAGGGCTGGGGCCAAGAGACCCAGTACTTC. V is TRBV24-1 and J is TRBJ2-5, with D perhaps TRBD2 (5 bases). The CDR3 has 16 amino acids. Trimming shortened V by 1 base and J by 1 base, and 12 bases separated the two germline ends. CDR1 and CDR2 from the germline V gene are KGHDR and SFDVKD.